Listed below are T cell receptor beta chains from one sample, sequenced in a study of cytomegalovirus exposure and HLA in healthy donors. The protocol was immunoSEQ multiplex PCR, while the TCRdb copy is restricted to in-frame clones and leaves out a portion. This table has 85,000 to 120,000 clones, approximately 71% appearing once. The sequencing sample was made of PBMCs. Receptors originate from a man aged 40-50 years in good health and CMV-seronegative. Each CDR3 is given with its conserved first and last residue. Fields, in order: CDR3 DNA, CDR3 protein, V gene, clone size, J gene, D gene. The D gene is left open where the match is weak. Not all rows give a size; the values are once, few, many and, for expanded clones, a class.

TGTGCTAGTTGTTCCAGACAGGAGGCGGCCTACGAGCAGTACTTC,CASCSRQEAAYEQYF,TRBV12-5,.,TRBJ2-7,.
TGTGCCAGCAACTTGGGACAGGGATATGGCTACACCTTC,CASNLGQGYGYTF,TRBV7-9,.,TRBJ1-2,TRBD1
TGTGCCAGCAGCCCCGTGGGGGGGACGAACACTGAAGCTTTCTTT,CASSPVGGTNTEAFF,TRBV14,.,TRBJ1-1,.
TGCGCCAGCAGCGCTGAAGGGACAGGGGAAAGAGAAAAACTGTTTTTT,CASSAEGTGEREKLFF,TRBV5-1,few,TRBJ1-4,TRBD1
TGTGCCAGCAGCCACGGACCAGGGGCTCGCAAACCCCTCCACTTT,CASSHGPGARKPLHF,TRBV14,.,TRBJ1-6,.
TGTGCCAGCCAGGGTGCGGGGACCATCGCTTTCTTT,CASQGAGTIAFF,TRBV2,.,TRBJ1-1,.
TGCGCCAGCAGCCAAAGCTCCGGAAACACCATATATTTT,CASSQSSGNTIYF,TRBV4-1,.,TRBJ1-3,.
TGTGCCAGCAGCCCTGTAACTATCACTGAAGCTTTCTTT,CASSPVTITEAFF,TRBV5-6,few,TRBJ1-1,.
TGTGCCAGCAGCGTAGAAACAGGGAGAACTGAAGCTTTCTTT,CASSVETGRTEAFF,TRBV9,.,TRBJ1-1,.
TGTGCCAGCAGCGCCGGACAGGCGAGCTCCTACGAGCAGTACTTC,CASSAGQASSYEQYF,TRBV9,.,TRBJ2-7,TRBD1
TGTGCCAGCAGTGAAGGAAAGGGGACAGACAATCAGCCCCAGCATTTT,CASSEGKGTDNQPQHF,TRBV6-1,.,TRBJ1-5,TRBD1
TGTGCCAGCAGGCAGCAGTCTAGCGGCACAGATACGCAGTATTTT,CASRQQSSGTDTQYF,TRBV28,.,TRBJ2-3,.
TGCGCCAGCAGCTGGACGGGGGGCACAGATACGCAGTATTTT,CASSWTGGTDTQYF,TRBV5-1,.,TRBJ2-3,.
TGTGCCAGCAGCCCGGGAAACCAAAATGAGCAGTTCTTC,CASSPGNQNEQFF,TRBV11-3,.,TRBJ2-1,.
TGTGCCAGCAGCTTAGATTCCCCGGCCTTGATGGGGGCATACAATGAGCAGTTCTTC,CASSLDSPALMGAYNEQFF,TRBV7-8,.,TRBJ2-1,.
TGTGCCATCAGACCGGGACTAGTAGATACCGGGGAGCTGTTTTTT,CAIRPGLVDTGELFF,TRBV10-3,.,TRBJ2-2,TRBD2
TGTGCCAGCAGTTTCGAGAGGGCGAACACTGAAGCTTTCTTT,CASSFERANTEAFF,TRBV27,.,TRBJ1-1,.
TGTGCCAGCAGACTACCGGGACACCCTTCGGGGCCCCAGCATTTT,CASRLPGHPSGPQHF,TRBV6-1,once,TRBJ1-5,.
TGTTCCAGCAGCTTGCTCCAGACAGGTTCTTACACTGAAGCTTTCTTT,CSSSLLQTGSYTEAFF,TRBV7-9,few,TRBJ1-1,.
TGCAGCGTTGCACCCGGAGGCAATTCACCCCTCCACTTT,CSVAPGGNSPLHF,TRBV29-1,.,TRBJ1-6,.
TGTGCCAGCAGTGACGAAGCCGGGACAGGGACCTACGAGCAGTACTTC,CASSDEAGTGTYEQYF,TRBV25-1,.,TRBJ2-7,TRBD1
TGTGCCAGCAGCTTAGGGTGGAGACAGACCTACGAGCAGTACTTC,CASSLGWRQTYEQYF,TRBV7-8,.,TRBJ2-7,.
TGTGCCAGCAGTCCCCCCGACAGTGAATCAGCCCAGCATTTT,CASSPPDSESAQHF,TRBV27,.,TRBJ1-5,.
TGTGCCAGTAACCGGGGCGGGAACCCACAAGAGACCCAGTACTTC,CASNRGGNPQETQYF,TRBV19,.,TRBJ2-5,.
TGTGCCAGCAGTGAAGTACAGAGCAATGAGCAGTTCTTC,CASSEVQSNEQFF,TRBV6-1,.,TRBJ2-1,.
TGTGCCAGCAGCTCGGACAGACGGGTAGGCGGCGAGCAGTACTTC,CASSSDRRVGGEQYF,TRBV7-8,.,TRBJ2-7,.
TGTGCCAGCAGCTTAGAGTCATCTAGAAATTCACCCCTCCACTTT,CASSLESSRNSPLHF,TRBV7-2,.,TRBJ1-6,.
TGTGCCAGCTCAGCGGGACAGGACAGCTATGGCTACACCTTC,CASSAGQDSYGYTF,TRBV18,.,TRBJ1-2,TRBD1
TGTTCCAGCAGCTTGACAGGGGACCTCCGAATGAAAAAACTATTTTTT,CSSSLTGDLRMKKLFF,TRBV7-9,.,TRBJ1-4,TRBD1
TGCGCCAGCCGACCTGGACTAGCGGGGGGTAGAGATACGCAGTATTTT,CASRPGLAGGRDTQYF,TRBV5-1,.,TRBJ2-3,TRBD2
TGTGCCAGCAGCCCCGGGACAGGGCGTACTGAAGCTTTCTTT,CASSPGTGRTEAFF,TRBV5-5,.,TRBJ1-1,TRBD1
TGTGCCAGCAGCTTGGCACTAGCGGGGGGTCTGCGTGAGCAGTTCTTC,CASSLALAGGLREQFF,TRBV5-4,.,TRBJ2-1,TRBD2
TGTGCCAGCAGTGGTGGGGTCGGGACAGGGTATGGCTACACCTTC,CASSGGVGTGYGYTF,TRBV6-5,.,TRBJ1-2,TRBD1
TGTGCCAGCAGCAGTCGGGGGGGCAGGCTCACAGATACGCAGTATTTT,CASSSRGGRLTDTQYF,TRBV9,.,TRBJ2-3,TRBD2
TGTGCCACCAGGGAGCATATGAACACTGAAGCTTTCTTT,CATREHMNTEAFF,TRBV15,few,TRBJ1-1,.
TGTGCCAGCAGTTTAAAATTTTTTACGGGACTAGCGGGTTACAATGAGCAGTTCTTC,CASSLKFFTGLAGYNEQFF,TRBV27,.,TRBJ2-1,TRBD2
TGTGCCAGCAACTTGGGGCCAGAGTCGGGAGGGAATAATTCACCCCTCCACTTT,CASNLGPESGGNNSPLHF,TRBV7-2,few,TRBJ1-6,.
TGTGCCAGCAGCTTGCTCGGGACTACCAATTCACCCCTCCACTTT,CASSLLGTTNSPLHF,TRBV5-8,.,TRBJ1-6,.
TGCGCCACCCTCGTGGGGGGGCAAAGACGGGGGCAGTATTTT,CATLVGGQRRGQYF,TRBV10-2,.,TRBJ2-3,.
TGCAGCGTTGAAGGGGGGGACTTCCCAAATCAATACGAGCAGTACTTC,CSVEGGDFPNQYEQYF,TRBV29-1,.,TRBJ2-7,.
TGCAGCTCCCGGACTTCCGAAGGCACAGATACGCAGTATTTT,CSSRTSEGTDTQYF,TRBV29-1,.,TRBJ2-3,.
TGCGCCAGCAGCTTGGACGGACAGGGAGTTGAAAAACTGTTTTTT,CASSLDGQGVEKLFF,TRBV5-1,.,TRBJ1-4,TRBD1
TGTGCCACCAGGAGACCCGGGACAGGGGATGAGACCCAGTACTTC,CATRRPGTGDETQYF,TRBV15,.,TRBJ2-5,TRBD1
TGCGCCAGCAGCCCGACATTTGGACTAGCGGGGGGGCGGAACGAGCAGTACTTC,CASSPTFGLAGGRNEQYF,TRBV5-1,.,TRBJ2-7,TRBD2
TGTGCCAGCAGGACTAGCGTCCCAGAGACCCAGTACTTC,CASRTSVPETQYF,TRBV27,once,TRBJ2-5,TRBD2
TGCGCCAGCAGCAGCCTACAGGGCCTTACTAGCACAGATACGCAGTATTTT,CASSSLQGLTSTDTQYF,TRBV5-1,.,TRBJ2-3,.
TGTGCCAGCAGCCTTAGACAGGGGAGCACAGATACGCAGTATTTT,CASSLRQGSTDTQYF,TRBV11-3,.,TRBJ2-3,TRBD1
TGTGCCAGTAGTCGGGCTAGCGGGAGTAGCACAGATACGCAGTATTTT,CASSRASGSSTDTQYF,TRBV19,.,TRBJ2-3,TRBD2
TGCGCCAGCAGCCAGACCACACAGGGTAAGTACGAGCAGTACTTC,CASSQTTQGKYEQYF,TRBV4-1,few,TRBJ2-7,.